These 29 T cell receptor beta chains were all obtained from the same sample, sequenced in a study of CD8+CD57+ T cells in acquired aplastic anemia. TCR beta VDJ and CDR3 were profiled, and genomic DNA was the template. A single record per CDR3 protein comes from TCRdb applying MiXCR to the reads. The table records around 190,000 distinct CDR3 sequences, approximately 60% of them present only once. Sequencing used sorted CD4+, CD8+, or CD8+CD57+ T cells (not recorded which) from PBMCs. The receptors shown here come from a human donor in good health.

The chain recombines TRBV5-1 with TRBJ2-3; 11 nucleotides agree with TRBD2. The J segment lost 0 bases and the V segment lost 8 bases, leaving 5 bases of the junction unmatched. The CDR3 covers 15 residues. From germline, CDR1 is SGHRS and CDR2 YFSETQ. The DNA for the CDR3 is TGCGCCAGTGAGACTAGCGGGGCGAGCACAGATACGCAGTATTTT. This sequence encodes CASETSGASTDTQYF. Full variable domain (rest looked up from reference TRBV5-1 and TRBJ2-3): KAGVTQTPRYLIKTRGQQVTLSCSPISGHRSVSWYQQTPGQGLQFLFEYFSETQRNKGNFPGRFSGRQFSNSRSEMNVSTLELGDSALYLCASETSGASTDTQYFGPGTRLTVL.

This clonotype was picked up many times. V and J are TRBV5-1 and TRBJ2-7; no definite D call. Germline V lookup: CDR1 SGHRS, CDR2 YFSETQ. Trimming cost V 0 bases and J 5 bases, with 6 bases left between them. CDR3 length: 12 residues. This chain's CDR3 is CASSLGANEQYF. Here the CDR3 DNA reads TGCGCCAGCAGCTTGGGGGCCAACGAGCAGTACTTC.

The gene calls are TRBV3-1 and TRBJ2-2; 7 bases agree with TRBD1. The CDR3 runs 15 residues. V lost 5 bases, J lost 2 bases, and 5 bases stayed unmatched. Germline values: CDR1 LGHDT, CDR2 YNNKEL (reference sequence). The CDR3 coding sequence is TGTGCCAGCAGCGGCCGGGACAGAAACACCGGGGAGCTGTTTTTT. Translating it yields CASSGRDRNTGELFF.

CDR3 DNA: TGTGCCAGCAGCGTGACTAGCCAACGAGGTACGCAGTATTTT. It codes for CASSVTSQRGTQYF. This chain links TRBV9 with TRBJ2-3, with 7 bases matching TRBD2. The CDR3 covers 14 residues. The germline V gene encodes CDR1 SGDLS and CDR2 YYNGEE. V lost 2 bases and J lost 8; bases outside the gene matches: 8.

This clonotype was seen a handful of times. The chain employs TRBV7-9 and TRBJ2-5; a possible D gene is TRBD2 (5 bases). Trimming took off 9 bases at V and 2 bases at J, with 13 bases between the two ends. The CDR3 is 13 amino acids. Looked up from germline, CDR1 is SEHNR and CDR2 is FQNEAQ (reference sequence). The chain's CDR3 is CASSIRGQETQYF. CDR3 coding DNA: TGTGCCAGTAGTATTCGAGGGCAAGAGACCCAGTACTTC.

CDR3 in amino acids: CASSLEVGGVDEQFF. The CDR3 nucleotides are TGCGCCAGCAGCTTGGAAGTGGGGGGGGTGGATGAGCAGTTCTTC. The chain recombines TRBV5-1 with TRBJ2-1; 7 bases line up with TRBD2. V was clipped by 0 bases and J by 8 bases; unmatched bases: 8. Germline V gene lookup returns CDR1 SGHRS and CDR2 YFSETQ. The length of the CDR3 is 15 residues.

The chain couples TRBV11-3 to TRBJ2-7, with D hard to call. The CDR3 is 15 residues long. V was shortened by 4 bases and J by 5 bases, with 18 bases between the two germline ends. The V gene's germline CDR1 is SGHNT and CDR2 YENEEA. The CDR3 nucleotides read TGTGCCAGCAGCTCGCCCATCAGGACCCGTGACGAGCAGTACTTC. Its protein is CASSSPIRTRDEQYF.

This sequence joins TRBV5-1 and TRBJ2-7, with 7 bases fitting TRBD2. The germline gives CDR1 SGHRS, CDR2 YFSETQ. The V gene end was trimmed by 3 bases and the J gene end by 4 bases; junction bases not matched to a gene: 10. CDR3 size: 15 residues. This CDR3 is CASSYSGTTGYEQYF. CDR3 nucleotide sequence: TGCGCCAGCAGCTATTCCGGGACTACAGGATACGAGCAGTACTTC.

This chain links TRBV6-2 or TRBV6-3 with TRBJ2-5, with 15 bases matching TRBD2. The V gene's germline CDR1 is MNHEY and CDR2 SVGEGT. Trimming at V came to 9 bases and at J to 5 bases, leaving 7 bases not matched to a gene. The CDR3 is 15 residues long. CDR3 amino acids: CASQRTSGGAETQYF. Written as DNA, the CDR3 is TGTGCCAGTCAAAGGACTAGCGGGGGGGCGGAGACCCAGTACTTC.

V gene TRBV5-5 combines with J gene TRBJ2-7; D gene uncertain. Trimming cost V 4 bases and J 1 base, with 9 bases left between them. Germline CDR1 reads SGHKS; CDR2 reads YYEKEE (reference sequence). This CDR3 comprises 13 residues. CDR3 sequence reads: CASSVDGSYEQYF. The DNA for the CDR3 is TGTGCCAGCAGCGTTGACGGTTCCTACGAGCAGTACTTC.

This clonotype was observed at least ten times. The V and J genes are TRBV9 and TRBJ2-1; tentative D call: TRBD2 (6 bases). V was clipped by 0 bases and J by 0 bases, with 10 bases between them. CDR3 length: 16 residues. Germline V gene sequence: CDR1 SGDLS, CDR2 YYNGEE. CDR3 bases: TGTGCCAGCAGCGTAGAGGCGGGGTACTCCTACAATGAGCAGTTCTTC. This codes for CASSVEAGYSYNEQFF.

The chain recombines TRBV2 with TRBJ2-5, with 9 bases matching TRBD2. Unmatched junction bases numbered 6, after V lost 0 bases and J lost 7 bases. The CDR3 sequence is 15 residues long. From germline, CDR1 is SNHLY and CDR2 FYNNEI. CDR3 nucleotide sequence: TGTGCCAGCAGTGAAGCGGGCGGGGGGGCCGGGACCCAGTACTTC. Protein sequence: CASSEAGGGAGTQYF.

This sequence joins TRBV2 and TRBJ2-7; 8 bases line up with TRBD1. CDR1 is SNHLY and CDR2 is FYNNEI in the germline V gene. The CDR3 loop spans 15 amino acids. V was clipped by 7 bases and J by 2 bases; unmatched bases: 10. The CDR3 sequence: CASKQQGARTYEQYF. The CDR3 DNA reads TGTGCCAGCAAGCAGCAGGGGGCAAGGACCTACGAGCAGTACTTC.

V gene TRBV29-1 combines with J gene TRBJ2-3; 13 bases line up with TRBD2. CDR1 and CDR2 from the germline V gene are SQVTM and ANQGSEA. This CDR3 comprises 15 residues. Losses at the gene ends were 7 bases for V and 4 bases for J; bases not matched to a gene: 8. The CDR3 sequence is CSARTSGSFADTQYF. The CDR3 coding sequence is TGCAGCGCTAGGACTAGCGGGAGCTTTGCAGATACGCAGTATTTT.

V is TRBV5-5 and J is TRBJ2-7, with D maybe TRBD1 (5 bases). The CDR3 has 14 residues. The V gene's germline CDR1 is SGHKS and CDR2 YYEKEE (reference sequence). Trimming removed 0 bases at V and 4 bases at J, with 11 bases between. The CDR3 sequence is CASSLEGPYYEQYF. The CDR3 DNA is TGTGCCAGCAGCTTGGAGGGGCCCTATTACGAGCAGTACTTC.

This clonotype was recorded a few times. This chain connects TRBV19 to TRBJ2-2; D not certain. This CDR3 comprises 14 residues. Trimming left V 3 bases short and J 1 base short, with 6 bases between. Germline lookup yields CDR1 LNHDA and CDR2 SQIVND (reference sequence). The chain's CDR3 is CASSIDGNTGELFF. In DNA form, the CDR3 reads TGTGCCAGTAGTATTGATGGGAACACCGGGGAGCTGTTTTTT.

This clonotype has at least ten counts. V is TRBV20-1 and J is TRBJ2-2; TRBD1 matches 9 bases. CDR1 and CDR2 from the germline V gene are DFQATT and SNEGSKA (reference sequence). V was pared by 3 bases and J by 5 bases, with 4 bases of the junction left unmatched. The CDR3 has 14 residues. The CDR3 protein is CSASPGQGTGELFF. In DNA form, the CDR3 reads TGCAGTGCTAGCCCGGGACAGGGAACCGGGGAGCTGTTTTTT.

This clonotype was found many times. CDR3 DNA sequence: TGCAGTGCTAGAGGGGGGACTAGCGGGGGAGTCGCGAACACCGGGGAGCTGTTTTTT. It specifies CSARGGTSGGVANTGELFF. This chain connects TRBV20-1 to TRBJ2-2; 14 bases agree with TRBD2. V dropped 1 base and J dropped 0; count of bases not matched to a gene: 7. The CDR3 extends over 19 amino acids. Germline values: CDR1 DFQATT, CDR2 SNEGSKA (reference sequence).

The sample holds one count of this clonotype. The chain has TRBV20-1 and TRBJ1-1, with unresolved D. Trimming stripped 3 bases from V and 1 base from J, with 12 bases between. Germline CDR1 DFQATT, CDR2 SNEGSKA (reference sequence). There are 14 residues in the CDR3. The CDR3 DNA is TGCAGTGCTAGGCCCCCAGATGAGAACACTGAAGCTTTCTTT. Its protein is CSARPPDENTEAFF.

The J gene is TRBJ2-7, the V gene TRBV24-1, with D uncertain. The V and J ends lost 1 base and 6 bases respectively, with 6 bases between them. The CDR3 has 12 residues. Germline V gives CDR1 KGHDR, CDR2 SFDVKD. The CDR3 sequence: CATSDLGIEQYF. The CDR3 DNA follows: TGTGCCACCAGTGATTTAGGGATCGAGCAGTACTTC.

The genes are TRBV7-9 and TRBJ2-7; D might be TRBD1 (5 bases). Germline CDR1 and CDR2: SEHNR and FQNEAQ (reference sequence). The CDR3 contains 15 residues. V was trimmed by 7 bases and J by 7 bases, leaving 23 bases between them. The CDR3 spells CASIESRVLRNEQYF. CDR3 nucleotides: TGTGCCAGCATCGAGAGCAGGGTTCTGAGGAATGAGCAGTACTTC.

This sequence joins TRBV20-1 and TRBJ2-2; no clear D gene. Germline CDR1 and CDR2: DFQATT and SNEGSKA (reference sequence). Trimming took 3 bases from V and 7 from J, leaving 9 bases between them. The CDR3 extends over 12 amino acids. The CDR3 DNA reads TGCAGTGCTAGGCACCGATACGGGGAGCTGTTTTTT. Its protein product is CSARHRYGELFF.

The J gene is TRBJ2-1, the V gene TRBV15, with D possibly TRBD1 on 5 matching bases. The CDR3 has 15 amino acids. Trimming pared 0 bases from V and 7 bases from J, leaving 13 bases between. Germline CDR1 is LNHNV and CDR2 is YYDKDF (reference sequence). CDR3 sequence (DNA): TGTGCCACCAGCAGAGATCGTTCAGGGATTAATGAGCAGTTCTTC. Protein product: CATSRDRSGINEQFF.

V is TRBV24-1 and J is TRBJ2-1; D tentatively reads TRBD1 or TRBD2 (5 bases each). V dropped 3 bases and J dropped 7 bases, with 21 bases sitting between them. CDR1 is KGHDR, CDR2 SFDVKD, per germline. The CDR3 extends over 17 amino acids. The CDR3 bases are TGTGCCACCAGTGATGGGACCGCCAACCCGCCGATGAATGAGCAGTTCTTC. This gives the protein CATSDGTANPPMNEQFF.

This clonotype was found a few times. The chain has TRBV2 and TRBJ2-3; D might be TRBD1 or TRBD2, each matching 6 bases. Deletions cut 6 bases from V and 4 bases from J, with 17 bases between. Germline CDR1 is SNHLY and CDR2 is FYNNEI. The CDR3 has 15 residues. CDR3 sequence reads: CASSFGGGEADTQYF. The DNA of the CDR3 is TGTGCCAGCAGCTTCGGGGGCGGGGAAGCAGATACGCAGTATTTT.

As regards this clonotype: The junction and the germline gene differ at one end; a read error may be behind it. The V gene is TRBV5-1, the J gene TRBJ2-1; the match to TRBD2 covers 13 bases. Germline-derived CDR1 and CDR2 are SGHRS and YFSETQ. The CDR3 length is 16 residues. CDR3 in amino acids: CASSAGLAGNLNEQFF. Written as DNA, the CDR3 is TGTGCCAGCAGCGCGGGACTAGCGGGAAATTTGAATGAGCAGTTCTTC. Complete variable domain (other parts from reference TRBV5-1 and TRBJ2-1): KAGVTQTPRYLIKTRGQQVTLSCSPISGHRSVSWYQQTPGQGLQFLFEYFSETQRNKGNFPGRFSGRQFSNSRSEMNVSTLELGDSALYLCASSAGLAGNLNEQFFGPGTRLTVL.

As to this clonotype: The junction departs from germline at one end; a sequencing error may be responsible. CDR3 residues: CASTVGTSGISF. For the CDR3, the DNA is TGTGCCAGCACCGTAGGGACTAGCGGGATTTCATTC. The chain has TRBV6-5 and TRBJ2-5, with TRBD2 matching over 13 bases. From germline, CDR1 is MNHEY and CDR2 SVGAGI. The CDR3 has 12 residues.

In DNA, the CDR3 is TGTGCCAGCAGCTTAGACGTGGGAATGGTAGGAACTGAAGCTTTCTTT. This translates into CASSLDVGMVGTEAFF. The rearrangement joins TRBV7-2 to TRBJ1-1; D remains unclear. In germline, CDR1 is SGHTA, CDR2 FQGNSA. The V and J ends lost 1 base and 5 bases respectively, with 17 bases between them. The CDR3 is 16 amino acids.

This clonotype was picked up many times. The chain uses TRBV6-5 and TRBJ2-7; 7 bases are shared with TRBD1. J gave up 0 bases and V 0 bases, and 5 bases lay outside the gene matches. The germline V gene has CDR1 MNHEY and CDR2 SVGAGI. The CDR3 contains 16 residues. The CDR3 protein is CASSYSSGTASYEQYF. CDR3 sequence (DNA): TGTGCCAGCAGTTACTCATCCGGGACAGCCTCCTACGAGCAGTACTTC.